This T cell receptor (beta chain) was identified in a study of CD8 T cells in Susac syndrome (dated by TCRdb to the late 2010s). For the study in its entirety: Repertoire sequencing was used to test whether CD8+ T cell activation and differentiation in Susac syndrome was antigen driven.

The paper as a whole reports these results and caveats: The number of individuals in the TCR sequencing and HLA analysis was recognized as being relatively small.

RNA was extracted using the RNeasy kit, and about 0.45 to 1 ug of the RNA was reverse transcribed with random hexamers. TCR beta CDR3 regions were amplified with the immunoSEQ multiplex PCR assay covering 54 Vbeta and 13 Jbeta segments. PCR amplification bias was corrected by using a synthetic template baseline for primer optimization and computational correction. Processing in the source paper ran as follows. Only productive sequences were kept, with reads annotated to V, D and J genes according to IMGT and analyzed in immunoSEQ Analyzer. Clonality was computed as one minus Shannon entropy normalized by log2 of the number of productive unique sequences. Public and private clones were assessed among the 100 most prevalent clones of each patient and control. Clones were defined as Susac-specific when absent from the healthy and MS cohorts, from fewer than 1,200 published viral clones and from other ImmuneACCESS disease sequences. TCRdb passed the public sequencing reads through fastp at Q25 and MiXCR, retaining productive beta sequences. When rows share a CDR3 protein, they turn into one entry using the most common DNA and genes. Clone size and V and J calls follow TCRdb, not the original study. Here the sample has 170,000 or so distinct CDR3 sequences; about 94% occur a single time. Around 0.1% of the sample is held by the ten biggest clonotypes.

Peripheral blood CD8+ and CD4+ T cells from healthy donors, Susac syndrome patients and multiple sclerosis patients were profiled by high-throughput TCR beta sequencing. The multiple sclerosis controls were treatment-naive patients who had stable or active relapsing-remitting disease and met the revised McDonald criteria. Bulk CD8+ and CD4+ T cells were purified by magnetic negative isolation, while CD8+ TEMRA cells were enriched using FACS. Blood was drawn into EDTA tubes, processed within 24 hours, and PBMCs were isolated by density gradient centrifugation. PBMCs destined for TCR sequencing were cryopreserved in liquid nitrogen and later thawed in a 37 °C water bath. The sorted or isolated CD4+, CD8+ and CD8+ TEMRA cells reached a purity of at least 90%. Trimming at the junction amounts to 6 bases on V and 0 bases on J, and the germline ends lie 12 bases apart. Taken from the germline V gene (reference sequence), the CDR1 and CDR2 loops are DFQATT and SNEGSKA. The CDR3 measures 14 amino acids from cysteine to phenylalanine. This entry keeps only the CDR3 DNA: 42 bases, framed from base 1.

About this clonotype: Its antigen is not yet known. Base qualities are not recorded, but no much larger clone differs from it by a single base.

The sequenced sample was CD4+ T cells from PBMCs. The chain links TRBV20-1 with TRBJ1-5; the D region possibly corresponds to TRBD1 (5 bases align). This sequence was found in a human donor with multiple sclerosis. The DNA is as follows: TGCAGTGCCCAGGGTGGGGATAGCAATCAGCCCCAGCATTTT. Its amino acids are CSAQGGDSNQPQHF.